This TCR beta chain was observed in a study of cytomegalovirus exposure and HLA in healthy donors. Whole-study findings and limits: Later analysis identified a missense DCLRE1C variant that was linked to TCR beta V- and J-gene trimming. Most TCR sequences proved rare, with some public TCRs found in many donors.

As to this clone: The antigen is unknown. The sample holds other DNA sequences that translate to the same CDR3.

CDR3 length: 14 residues. Trimming took 4 bases from V and 7 from J, leaving 15 bases between them. Germline CDR1 and CDR2: SGHRS and YFSETQ. 13 Jbeta primers and 60 Vbeta primers were used for the PCR. The data were produced by immunoSEQ multiplex PCR, yet TCRdb's version contains in-frame clones alone and is incomplete. This sample has approximately 32,000 clones; about 72% occur once, and the top ten carry approximately 8%. The chain links TRBV5-1 to TRBJ1-5; tentative D call: TRBD1 (6 bases). The sequence came from a woman under 40 in good health and CMV-seropositive. Material for sequencing was PBMCs. The CDR3 protein is CASSPTGNNQPQHF. The CDR3 DNA reads TGCGCCAGCAGCCCCACAGGGAACAACCAGCCCCAGCATTTT.